The 7 T cell receptor beta chains in this list originate from one sample, sequenced in a study of blood T cell repertoires in COVID-19 (dated by TCRdb to 2019 to 2021). The library was generated by the immunoSEQ multiplex PCR assay. In TCRdb, the immuneACCESS table is reduced to in-frame sequences with V and J assigned. These tables do not hold every clone; where another copy was compared, an unresolved V gene accounts for under half, and the others remain unexplained. In all, the sample holds about 210,000 clones, and 65% to 85% of those were seen once. Together, the top ten hold about 7.4% of the sample. Source material: peripheral blood. The receptors were gathered from a woman aged 50 to 60 with acute or convalescent COVID-19.

The V and J genes are TRBV29-1 and TRBJ1-1, with 7 bases identical to TRBD1. CDR1 SQVTM and CDR2 ANQGSEA come from the germline V gene. There are 12 residues in the CDR3. V shed 5 bases, J shed 1 base, and the junction held 1 base outside the gene matches. The CDR3 coding sequence is TGCAGCGTTAACAGGGGGAACACTGAAGCTTTCTTT. Its protein product is CSVNRGNTEAFF.

This chain connects TRBV5-4 to TRBJ2-3, with 9 bases aligning to TRBD2. The CDR3 extends over 16 amino acids. The J segment lost 0 bases and the V segment lost 4 bases, leaving 6 bases of the junction unmatched. In germline, CDR1 is SGHNT, CDR2 YYREEE (reference sequence). CDR3 nucleotides: TGTGCCAGCAGCGTTGGACTAGCGCTCAGCACAGATACGCAGTATTTT. Encoded protein: CASSVGLALSTDTQYF.

This chain joins TRBV5-6 and TRBJ2-7; 8 nucleotides match TRBD2. CDR1 is SGHDT and CDR2 is YYEEEE in the germline V gene. Losses at the gene ends were 3 bases for V and 6 bases for J; bases not matched to a gene: 8. The CDR3 has 14 amino acids. The CDR3, as DNA: TGTGCCAGCAGCTCGGGACTAGTTGTTACCGAGCAGTACTTC. Encoded protein: CASSSGLVVTEQYF. Using reference TRBV5-6 and TRBJ2-7 for the parts outside the CDR3, the full variable domain is DAGVTQSPTHLIKTRGQQVTLRCSPKSGHDTVSWYQQALGQGPQFIFQYYEEEERQRGNFPDRFSGHQFPNYSSELNVNALLLGDSALYLCASSSGLVVTEQYFGPGTRLTVT.

This clone occurred a few times. The V and J genes are TRBV28 and TRBJ2-7; 8 nucleotides line up with TRBD2. This CDR3 is 18 amino acids long. The J segment lost 2 bases and the V segment lost 1 base, leaving 13 bases of the junction unmatched. Germline CDR1 is MDHEN and CDR2 is SYDVKM. The chain's CDR3 is CASSLFGSGSTRPYEQYF. The CDR3 nucleotides read TGTGCCAGCAGTTTATTTGGGAGCGGGAGTACCCGCCCCTACGAGCAGTACTTC.

J is TRBJ2-5 and V is TRBV7-9, with a weak D call TRBD2 (5 bases). Germline CDR1 is SEHNR and CDR2 is FQNEAQ (reference sequence). Trimming took off 3 bases at V and 1 base at J, with 9 bases between the two ends. The CDR3 is made up of 14 amino acids. The CDR3 DNA sequence: TGTGCCAGCAGCTTTATCCGGGGCCAAGAGACCCAGTACTTC. This translates into CASSFIRGQETQYF.

The rearrangement joins TRBV11-2 to TRBJ2-5; 9 positions match TRBD1. Trimming at V came to 5 bases and at J to 1 base, leaving 14 bases not matched to a gene. CDR3 length: 18 residues. Germline CDR1 SGHAT, CDR2 FQNNGV. The CDR3 spells CASSLDRGPRRGQETQYF. The CDR3 DNA reads TGTGCCAGCAGCCTGGACAGGGGTCCCCGGCGGGGCCAAGAGACCCAGTACTTC.

The chain uses TRBV5-1 and TRBJ1-4; 9 nucleotides match TRBD1. With V trimmed by 3 bases and J by 3 bases, 6 bases remained unmatched. This CDR3 region has 16 residues. CDR1 is SGHRS, CDR2 YFSETQ, per germline. The CDR3 loop is CASSSTGGASNEKLFF. Here the CDR3 DNA reads TGCGCCAGCAGCTCTACAGGGGGCGCGTCTAATGAAAAACTGTTTTTT.